The rows below give T cell receptor beta chains drawn from one sample of a study of T cells in Graves' hyperthyroidism and ophthalmopathy. TCRdb reanalysed the multiplex PCR reads using MiXCR and keeps one entry per CDR3 protein. This table holds 300,000 to 450,000 distinct CDR3 sequences, more than 15% found once. The sample consisted of blood. Every receptor here comes from a young woman with Graves' hyperthyroidism that later progressed to Graves' ophthalmopathy. CDR3s include the opening cysteine and the closing phenylalanine or tryptophan. D genes are given only for firm matches. For some rows the clone size is stated as once, few or many, or as a class when expanded; others skip it.

V gene	J gene	D gene	clone size	CDR3 protein	CDR3 DNA
TRBV28	TRBJ2-1	.	many	CASIGGNSYNEQFF	TGTGCCAGCATTGGAGGGAACTCCTACAATGAGCAGTTCTTC
TRBV5-1	TRBJ2-3	TRBD2	.	CASQGLYSGRDTQYF	TGCGCCAGCCAAGGGCTTTATAGCGGGAGAGATACGCAGTATTTT
TRBV6-1	TRBJ1-2	.	many	CASSHTQTSGTIYGYTF	TGTGCCAGCAGCCATACTCAAACCTCCGGGACGATCTATGGCTACACCTTC
TRBV2	TRBJ2-7	TRBD2	many	CAGTGTRSYEQYF	TGTGCCGGAACCGGGACTAGATCCTACGAGCAGTACTTC
TRBV7-2	TRBJ1-2	.	many	CASSLVNYGYTF	TGTGCCAGCAGCTTAGTTAACTATGGCTACACCTTC
TRBV28	TRBJ2-1	.	many	CASSLWGGYNEQFF	TGTGCCAGCAGTTTATGGGGGGGCTACAATGAGCAGTTCTTC
TRBV20-1	TRBJ2-7	TRBD1	many	CSAARPGQTYEQYF	TGCAGTGCTGCGCGACCGGGACAGACCTACGAGCAGTACTTC
TRBV2	TRBJ1-5	.	.	CASATSRFNQPQHF	TGTGCCAGCGCGACATCGAGGTTCAATCAGCCCCAGCATTTT
TRBV27	TRBJ1-2	.	many	CASSLGYTF	TGTGCCAGCAGTTTGGGCTACACCTTC
TRBV28	TRBJ1-1	TRBD1	many	CASRGTGGVGNTEAFF	TGTGCCAGCAGGGGGACAGGGGGAGTCGGAAACACTGAAGCTTTCTTT
TRBV30	TRBJ2-3	.	many	CAWSLSADTQYF	TGTGCCTGGAGTCTGAGTGCAGATACGCAGTATTTT
TRBV20-1	TRBJ2-3	TRBD2	many	CSAGAGVGTDTQYF	TGCAGTGCGGGAGCGGGAGTCGGCACAGATACGCAGTATTTT
TRBV14	TRBJ2-5	TRBD1	few	CASSPTPAGGYQETQYF	TGTGCCAGCAGCCCGACCCCGGCAGGGGGATACCAAGAGACCCAGTACTTC
TRBV6-1	TRBJ1-1	TRBD1	many	CASSSTGGMNTEAFF	TGTGCCAGCAGTTCGACAGGGGGCATGAACACTGAAGCTTTCTTT
TRBV7-2	TRBJ2-4	.	few	CASSLAEVAKNIQYF	TGTGCCAGCAGCTTAGCTGAGGTAGCCAAAAACATTCAGTACTTC
TRBV30	TRBJ1-4	.	few	CACRTNEKLFF	TGTGCCTGTCGAACAAATGAAAAACTGTTTTTT
TRBV6-1	TRBJ2-5	TRBD1	many	CASGEDRGGETQYF	TGTGCCAGCGGAGAGGACAGGGGAGGGGAGACCCAGTACTTC
TRBV24-1	TRBJ2-3	.	few	CATSDPRSTSTDTQYF	TGTGCCACCAGTGATCCCAGGAGTACTAGCACAGATACGCAGTATTTT